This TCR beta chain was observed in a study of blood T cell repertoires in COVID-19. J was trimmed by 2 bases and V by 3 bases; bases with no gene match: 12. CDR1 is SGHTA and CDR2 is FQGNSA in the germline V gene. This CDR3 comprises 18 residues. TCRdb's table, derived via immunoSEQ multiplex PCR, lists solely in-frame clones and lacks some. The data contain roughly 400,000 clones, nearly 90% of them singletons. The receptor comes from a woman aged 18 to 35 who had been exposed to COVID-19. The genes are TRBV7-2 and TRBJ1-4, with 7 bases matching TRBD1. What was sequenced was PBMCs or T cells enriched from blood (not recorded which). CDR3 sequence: CASSFLPGGGGTNEKLFF. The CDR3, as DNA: TGTGCCAGCAGCTTCCTCCCCGGAGGGGGCGGGACTAATGAAAAACTGTTTTTT.